This T cell receptor beta chain was profiled in a study of OX40 agonist ivuxolimab in advanced cancers. Study as a whole: Patients received the agonistic anti-OX40 (CD134) antibody ivuxolimab. Dose-escalation patients were diagnosed with hepatocellular carcinoma, melanoma, renal cell cancer or head and neck cancer. Regarding the study as a whole: The study did not work out the antigen specificity of the expanded peripheral T cells.

A remark on this clone: Its target is not known.

Profiled with immunoSEQ multiplex PCR; TCRdb holds only in-frame clones, not every one. The sample has 100,000 to 150,000 clones, 85% to 95% seen once; the top ten hold 0.7% to 0.9%. Trimming removed 1 base from V and 2 bases from J; junction bases left unmatched: 10. Germline CDR1 reads SGHTS; CDR2 reads YDEGEE. The CDR3 sequence is 18 residues long. The clonotype originates from an adult with an advanced solid tumor such as melanoma, head and neck, liver or kidney cancer. This rearrangement joins TRBV5-8 to TRBJ1-5; 9 bases match TRBD1. The sequences come from CD4+ or CD8+ T cells sorted from blood, collected in a trial of the OX40 agonist ivuxolimab. The CDR3 sequence is CASSLSRDRVGGNQPQHF. DNA for the CDR3: TGTGCCAGCAGCTTGTCCCGGGACAGGGTCGGAGGCAATCAGCCCCAGCATTTT.